The 13 T cell receptor beta chains below were found in one sample sequenced in a study of cytomegalovirus exposure and HLA in healthy donors. It was with 60 Vbeta and 13 Jbeta primers that the PCR ran. Repertoires were generated with immunoSEQ multiplex PCR, while TCRdb's copy carries only in-frame clones and drops some. Among 70,000 to 100,000 clones listed, more than 70% were seen once. Specimen: PBMCs. Every receptor here comes from a man aged 18 to 29 in good health and CMV-seronegative.

The V call is TRBV11-2, the J call TRBJ1-4; D perhaps matches TRBD1 (5 bases). V was trimmed by 6 bases and J by 5 bases, leaving 13 bases between them. The CDR3 extends over 14 amino acids. Germline V lookup: CDR1 SGHAT, CDR2 FQNNGV. The CDR3 nucleotides read TGTGCCAGCAGAACCACCGGGGGAAATGAAAAACTGTTTTTT. Translated: CASRTTGGNEKLFF.

In this sample, this clone turned up a few times. The chain uses TRBV19 and TRBJ1-3; no reliable D call. The CDR3 has 14 amino acids. The V end lost 5 bases, the J end lost 0 bases, and 8 bases lay between the germline ends. The germline gives CDR1 LNHDA, CDR2 SQIVND (reference sequence). CDR3 in DNA: TGTGCCAGTAGTCTACAGACCTCTGGAAACACCATATATTTT. This codes for CASSLQTSGNTIYF.

V and J are TRBV9 and TRBJ1-6; unclear D gene. V was shortened by 3 bases and J by 10 bases, with 11 bases between the two germline ends. Germline V gene lookup returns CDR1 SGDLS and CDR2 YYNGEE. The CDR3 sequence is 13 residues long. The CDR3 bases are TGTGCCAGCAGCGGCACGACGGGGTCACCCCTCCACTTT. It is translated as CASSGTTGSPLHF. The variable domain in full, with the rest retrieved from reference TRBV9 and TRBJ1-6, is DSGVTQTPKHLITATGQRVTLRCSPRSGDLSVYWYQQSLDQGLQFLIQYYNGEERAKGNILERFSAQQFPDLHSELNLSSLELGDSALYFCASSGTTGSPLHFGNGTRLTVT.

This chain connects TRBV9 to TRBJ2-5; maybe TRBD2 (6 bases). CDR3 length: 15 residues. The V end lost 2 bases, the J end lost 1 base, and 12 bases lay between the germline ends. Germline assignment: CDR1 SGDLS and CDR2 YYNGEE. Here the CDR3 DNA reads TGTGCCAGCAGCGTCCTCGGAGGGGTCCAAGAGACCCAGTACTTC. Its protein is CASSVLGGVQETQYF.

This rearrangement joins TRBV10-3 to TRBJ2-7, with TRBD2 identical over 14 bases. The CDR3 is 13 amino acids. With 7 bases clipped from V and 7 bases from J, the junction kept 3 bases outside the gene matches. CDR1 is ENHRY and CDR2 is SYGVKD in the germline V gene. CDR3 protein: CAITGLAGGEQYF. CDR3 sequence (DNA): TGTGCCATCACCGGACTAGCGGGGGGTGAGCAGTACTTC.

This clone is classed as medium-sized. V and J are TRBV6-4 and TRBJ2-2; 7 nucleotides agree with TRBD2. The CDR3 has 15 residues. The germline V gene encodes CDR1 MRHNA and CDR2 SNTAGT. The V segment lost 2 bases and the J segment 0 bases; nucleotides outside the gene matches: 0. The CDR3 region has the DNA TGTGCCAGCAGTGACGGACTAGCGAACACCGGGGAGCTGTTTTTT. Its translation: CASSDGLANTGELFF.

The chain combines TRBV2 with TRBJ2-1, with TRBD2 identical over 12 bases. The CDR3 spans 15 residues. V shed 5 bases, J shed 8 bases, and the junction held 7 bases outside the gene matches. CDR1 and CDR2 (germline): SNHLY, FYNNEI. The DNA for the CDR3 is TGTGCCAGCAGTACTAGCGGGGGGTCAGGGGATGAGCAGTTCTTC. Translation: CASSTSGGSGDEQFF.

J is TRBJ2-5 and V is TRBV9; possible D gene TRBD2, 5 bases. The CDR3 is 15 amino acids. Trimming left V 1 base short and J 5 bases short, with 15 bases between. Germline CDR1 and CDR2: SGDLS and YYNGEE. The CDR3 is CASSVLMGSGETQYF. DNA of the CDR3: TGTGCCAGCAGCGTACTCATGGGCTCGGGGGAGACCCAGTACTTC. The complete variable domain, with remaining parts taken from reference TRBV9 and TRBJ2-5, reads DSGVTQTPKHLITATGQRVTLRCSPRSGDLSVYWYQQSLDQGLQFLIQYYNGEERAKGNILERFSAQQFPDLHSELNLSSLELGDSALYFCASSVLMGSGETQYFGPGTRLLVL.

This chain links TRBV29-1 with TRBJ1-1, with TRBD1 matching over 11 bases. V lost 5 bases and J lost 5; bases outside the gene matches: 7. The germline CDR1 and CDR2 sequences are SQVTM and ANQGSEA. The CDR3 length is 14 residues. CDR3 bases: TGCAGCGTTACGGTCGGGACAGGGGGGACTGAAGCTTTCTTT. This sequence encodes CSVTVGTGGTEAFF.

The chain has TRBV5-6 and TRBJ2-5, with D unclear. CDR1 is SGHDT and CDR2 is YYEEEE in the germline V gene. V lost 0 bases, J lost 1 base, and 10 bases lay in between. The CDR3 covers 15 residues. The chain's CDR3 is CASSLVRQAQETQYF. CDR3 sequence (DNA): TGTGCCAGCAGCTTGGTCCGGCAGGCCCAAGAGACCCAGTACTTC.

The rearrangement uses TRBV9 and TRBJ2-2; the D gene is possibly TRBD2 (5 bases). The CDR3 totals 15 residues. Germline V gives CDR1 SGDLS, CDR2 YYNGEE. V dropped 4 bases and J dropped 5 bases, with 15 bases sitting between them. Here the CDR3 DNA reads TGTGCCAGCAGCCCATCCCCCTCGGGGACCGGGGAGCTGTTTTTT. This gives the protein CASSPSPSGTGELFF.

This clone was counted a single time. The rearrangement uses TRBV30 and TRBJ1-5; 7 bases map to TRBD1. V was pared by 5 bases and J by 3 bases, with 4 bases of the junction left unmatched. This CDR3 has 13 residues. Germline CDR1 is GTSNPN and CDR2 is SVGIG (reference sequence). The DNA of the CDR3 is TGTGCCTGGGGACAGGCCTACAATCAGCCCCAGCATTTT. Protein product: CAWGQAYNQPQHF.

This rearrangement joins TRBV6-1 to TRBJ2-5; TRBD1 agrees at 9 bases. The CDR3 loop spans 15 amino acids. The V gene's germline CDR1 is MNHNS and CDR2 SASEGT. Trimming cost V 4 bases and J 3 bases; bases outside gene matches: 6. CDR3 nucleotide sequence: TGTGCCAGCAGTGGGGGGGGACAGGGTAAAGAGACCCAGTACTTC. It is translated as CASSGGGQGKETQYF.